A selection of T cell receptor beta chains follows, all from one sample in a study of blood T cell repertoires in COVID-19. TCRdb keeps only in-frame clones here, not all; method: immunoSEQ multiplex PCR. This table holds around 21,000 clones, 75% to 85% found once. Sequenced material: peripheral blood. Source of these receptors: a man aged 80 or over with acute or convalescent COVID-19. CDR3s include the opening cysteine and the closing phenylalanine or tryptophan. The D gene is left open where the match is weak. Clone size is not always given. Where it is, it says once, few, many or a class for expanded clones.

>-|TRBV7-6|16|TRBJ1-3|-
CASSLGTPRAGNTIYF
TGTGCCAGCAGCTTAGGAACGCCGAGAGCTGGAAACACCATATATTTT
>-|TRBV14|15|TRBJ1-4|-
CASSLALGANEKLFF
TGTGCCAGCAGCCTGGCCTTGGGAGCTAATGAAAAACTGTTTTTT
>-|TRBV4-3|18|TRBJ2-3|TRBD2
CASSQDLRLAGGADTQYF
TGCGCCAGCAGCCAAGATTTGAGACTAGCGGGAGGGGCGGATACGCAGTATTTT
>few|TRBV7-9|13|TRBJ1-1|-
CASSLGGGTEAFF
TGTGCCAGCAGCTTAGGTGGAGGCACTGAAGCTTTCTTT
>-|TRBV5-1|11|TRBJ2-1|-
CASSSHNEQFF
TGCGCCAGCAGCTCACATAATGAGCAGTTCTTC
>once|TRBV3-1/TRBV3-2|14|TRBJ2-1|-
CASRGLLDYNEQFF
TGTGCCAGCAGGGGACTCTTAGATTACAATGAGCAGTTCTTC
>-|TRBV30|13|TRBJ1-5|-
CAWSVSINQPQHF
TGTGCCTGGAGTGTTTCCATTAATCAGCCCCAGCATTTT
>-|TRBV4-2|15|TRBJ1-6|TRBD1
CASLEGTGVNSPLHF
TGTGCCAGCCTGGAAGGGACAGGGGTAAATTCACCCCTCCACTTT
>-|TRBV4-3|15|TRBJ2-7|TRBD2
CASSQDWTSTYEQYF
TGCGCCAGCAGCCAAGATTGGACTAGCACCTACGAGCAGTACTTC
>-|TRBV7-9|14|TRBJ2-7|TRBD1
CASSFRDRDYEQYF
TGTGCCAGCAGCTTTCGGGACAGAGATTACGAGCAGTACTTC
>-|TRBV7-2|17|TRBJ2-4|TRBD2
CASSYWTSGLAKNIQYF
TGTGCCAGCAGCTACTGGACTAGCGGGTTAGCCAAAAACATTCAGTACTTC
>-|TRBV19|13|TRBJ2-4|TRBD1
CASSPTRDRESYF
TGTGCCAGTAGCCCCACCCGGGACAGGGAATCGTACTTC
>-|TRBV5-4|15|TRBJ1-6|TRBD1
CASSLRGQGNSPLHF
TGTGCCAGCAGCCTTCGTGGACAGGGTAATTCACCCCTCCACTTT
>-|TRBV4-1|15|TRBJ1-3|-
CASSQGQNSGNTIYF
TGCGCCAGCAGCCAAGGGCAGAACTCTGGAAACACCATATATTTT
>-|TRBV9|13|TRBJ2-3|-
CASSVAGTDTQYF
TGTGCCAGCAGCGTAGCCGGGACAGATACGCAGTATTTT
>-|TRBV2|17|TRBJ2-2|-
CASTTRAGGKNTGELFF
TGTGCCAGCACCACCAGAGCGGGCGGGAAGAACACCGGGGAGCTGTTTTTT
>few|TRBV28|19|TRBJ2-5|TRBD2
CASSLPTSGSRISGETQYF
TGTGCCAGCAGTTTACCGACTAGCGGGAGTAGGATCTCAGGAGAGACCCAGTACTTC
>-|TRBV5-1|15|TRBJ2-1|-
CASSFAGVSYNEQFF
TGCGCCAGCAGCTTCGCGGGTGTATCCTACAATGAGCAGTTCTTC
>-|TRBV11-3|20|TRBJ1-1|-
CASSYLQLGQGRGMNTEAFF
TGTGCCAGCAGTTACCTACAGCTTGGGCAGGGAAGGGGTATGAACACTGAAGCTTTCTTT
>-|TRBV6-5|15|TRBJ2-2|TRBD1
CASNTGGLGPGELFF
TGTGCCAGCAATACAGGGGGCTTGGGACCCGGGGAGCTGTTTTTT
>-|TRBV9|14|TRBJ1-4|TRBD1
CASSPDRVDEKLFF
TGTGCCAGCAGCCCGGACAGGGTGGACGAAAAACTGTTTTTT
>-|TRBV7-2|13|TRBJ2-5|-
CASTLRGLETQYF
TGTGCCAGCACTCTCCGGGGGTTGGAGACCCAGTACTTC
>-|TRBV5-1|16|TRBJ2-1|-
CASSSRAGQTDNEQFF
TGCGCCAGCAGCTCCAGAGCCGGACAGACGGACAATGAGCAGTTCTTC